This T cell receptor beta chain is from a study of beta chain features in type 1 diabetes. Study observations and caveats: TCRB CDR3s from Type 1 diabetes patients were moderately but significantly shorter in all four CD4+ subsets.

V was shortened by 6 bases and J by 1 base, with 7 bases between the two germline ends. From germline, CDR1 is SNHLY and CDR2 FYNNEI. This CDR3 is built from 13 residues. Reverse transcribing all isolated RNA meant expressed TCRB transcripts were sequenced. Profiling relied on immunoSEQ multiplex PCR, and the TCRdb table lists in-frame clones only, not all of them. Here the sample spans around 690,000 clones, over 10% being singletons. One heparinised blood draw averaging about 120 mL was given by each donor. Details on this clone: What it binds is not known.

Sequencing was done on a sample of naive CD4+ T cells from blood. The receptor's source is a man younger than 45 with type 1 diabetes. The rearrangement joins TRBV2 to TRBJ1-3, with D unresolved. The CDR3 DNA sequence: TGTGCCAGCAGATCGAGTTCTGGAAACACCATATATTTT. Translation: CASRSSSGNTIYF.